The next 4 T cell receptor beta chains were all read from a single sample in a study of T cell responses to AZD1222 COVID-19 vaccine. Generated by immunoSEQ multiplex PCR, the TCRdb table keeps only in-frame clones and is missing some. This sample has some 200,000 clones; roughly 91% occur once, and the top ten carry over 0.85%. Sequenced here: peripheral blood, sampled on day 0 of AZD1222 vaccination. These receptors were obtained from an adult in good health.

This clone was seen just once. The chain carries TRBV5-1 and TRBJ2-5; 9 nucleotides match TRBD1. The CDR3 is 15 amino acids. Germline loops: CDR1 SGHRS, CDR2 YFSETQ. V shed 4 bases, J shed 5 bases, and the junction held 9 bases outside the gene matches. CDR3 region: CASSPTGQGIETQYF. CDR3 nucleotide sequence: TGCGCCAGCAGCCCAACGGGACAGGGAATTGAGACCCAGTACTTC.

The chain employs TRBV2 and TRBJ2-3; no definite D call. The germline V gene encodes CDR1 SNHLY and CDR2 FYNNEI. CDR3 length equals 13 residues. Trimming pared 2 bases from V and 3 bases from J, leaving 6 bases between. The CDR3 region is CASSETQTDTQYF. The DNA of the CDR3 is TGTGCCAGCAGTGAAACACAGACAGATACGCAGTATTTT.

The chain recombines TRBV19 with TRBJ2-1; no clear D. CDR3 size: 15 residues. V gave up 5 bases and J gave up 0 bases, with 11 bases separating them. Germline V gene sequence: CDR1 LNHDA, CDR2 SQIVND (reference sequence). The CDR3 nucleotides are TGTGCCAGTAGTGATGATTCCAGCTCCTACAATGAGCAGTTCTTC. This gives the protein CASSDDSSSYNEQFF.

The chain carries TRBV20-1 and TRBJ1-1; D call uncertain. V gave up 6 bases and J gave up 1 base, with 3 bases separating them. This CDR3 contains 10 residues. Germline CDR1 DFQATT, CDR2 SNEGSKA (reference sequence). The CDR3 nucleotides are TGCAGTGCGAAGAACACTGAAGCTTTCTTT. The encoded protein is CSAKNTEAFF.